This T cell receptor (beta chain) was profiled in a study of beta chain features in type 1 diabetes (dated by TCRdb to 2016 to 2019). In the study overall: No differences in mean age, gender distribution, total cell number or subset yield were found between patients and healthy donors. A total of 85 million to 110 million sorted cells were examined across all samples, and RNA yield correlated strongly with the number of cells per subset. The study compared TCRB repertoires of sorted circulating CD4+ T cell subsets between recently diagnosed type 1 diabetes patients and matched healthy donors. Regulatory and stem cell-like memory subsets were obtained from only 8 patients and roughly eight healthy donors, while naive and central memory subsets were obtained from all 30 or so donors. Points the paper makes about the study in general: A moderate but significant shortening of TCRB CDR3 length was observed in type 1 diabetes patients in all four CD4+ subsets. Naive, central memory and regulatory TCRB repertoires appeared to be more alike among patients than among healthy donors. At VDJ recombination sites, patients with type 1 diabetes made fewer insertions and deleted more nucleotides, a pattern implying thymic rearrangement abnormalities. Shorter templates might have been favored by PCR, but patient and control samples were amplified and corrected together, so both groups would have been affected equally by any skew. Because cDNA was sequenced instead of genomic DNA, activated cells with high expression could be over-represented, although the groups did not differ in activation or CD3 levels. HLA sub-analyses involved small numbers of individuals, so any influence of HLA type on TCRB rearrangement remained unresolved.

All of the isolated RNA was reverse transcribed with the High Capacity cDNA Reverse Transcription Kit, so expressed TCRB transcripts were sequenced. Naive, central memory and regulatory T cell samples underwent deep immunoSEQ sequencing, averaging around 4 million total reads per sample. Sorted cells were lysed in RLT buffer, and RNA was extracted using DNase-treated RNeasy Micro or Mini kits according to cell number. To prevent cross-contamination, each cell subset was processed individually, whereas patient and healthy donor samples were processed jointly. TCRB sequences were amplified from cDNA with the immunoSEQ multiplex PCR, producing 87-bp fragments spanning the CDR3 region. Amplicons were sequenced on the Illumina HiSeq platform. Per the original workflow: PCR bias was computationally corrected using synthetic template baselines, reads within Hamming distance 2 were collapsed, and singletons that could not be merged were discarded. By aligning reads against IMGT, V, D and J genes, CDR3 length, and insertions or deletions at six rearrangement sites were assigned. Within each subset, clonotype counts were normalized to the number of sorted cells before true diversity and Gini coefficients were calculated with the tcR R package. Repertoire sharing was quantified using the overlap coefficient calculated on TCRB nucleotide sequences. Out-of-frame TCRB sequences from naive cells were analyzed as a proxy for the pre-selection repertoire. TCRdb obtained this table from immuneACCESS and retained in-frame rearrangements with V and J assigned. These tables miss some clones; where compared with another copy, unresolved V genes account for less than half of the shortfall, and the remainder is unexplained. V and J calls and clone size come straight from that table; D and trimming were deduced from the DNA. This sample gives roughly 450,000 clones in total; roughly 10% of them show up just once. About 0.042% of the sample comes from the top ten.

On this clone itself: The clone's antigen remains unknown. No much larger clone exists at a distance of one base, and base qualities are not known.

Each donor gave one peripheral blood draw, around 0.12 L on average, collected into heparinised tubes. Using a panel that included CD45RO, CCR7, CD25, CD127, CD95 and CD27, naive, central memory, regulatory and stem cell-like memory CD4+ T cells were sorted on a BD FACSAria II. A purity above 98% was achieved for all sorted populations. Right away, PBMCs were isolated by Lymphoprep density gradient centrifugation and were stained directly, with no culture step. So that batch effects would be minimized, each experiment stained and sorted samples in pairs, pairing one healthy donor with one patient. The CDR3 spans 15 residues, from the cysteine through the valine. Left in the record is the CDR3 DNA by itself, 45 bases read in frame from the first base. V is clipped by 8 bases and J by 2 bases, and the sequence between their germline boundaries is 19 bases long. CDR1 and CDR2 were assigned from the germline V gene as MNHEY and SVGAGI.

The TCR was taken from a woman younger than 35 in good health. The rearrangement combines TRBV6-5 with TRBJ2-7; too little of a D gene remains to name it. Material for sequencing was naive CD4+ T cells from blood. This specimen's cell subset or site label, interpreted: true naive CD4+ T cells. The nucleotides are TGTGCCAGCGAAATCCCGAGGAAGGGTCCCTACGAGCAGTACGTC. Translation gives CASEIPRKGPYEQYV.